This paragraph covers one T cell receptor (beta chain) sequence. Its antigen is still unknown. The record has no base qualities; no much larger clone is one base away. This sample was taken from a study of OX40 agonist ivuxolimab in advanced cancers. Regarding the study in general: The costimulatory receptor OX40 (CD134) was targeted by ivuxolimab, a fully human IgG2 agonistic monoclonal antibody. Partial responses occurred in three dose-escalation patients, of whom one had hepatocellular carcinoma and two had cutaneous melanoma. Intravenous ivuxolimab was administered to patients every 2 weeks at six dose levels: 0.01, 0.1, 0.3, 1.5, 3 and 10 mg/kg. The purpose of peripheral TCRbeta sequencing was to test whether ivuxolimab changed TCR sequence diversity and led to clonal T-cell expansion. Prior anti-PD-1, anti-PD-L1 or anti-CTLA-4 therapy was permitted, and approximately 40% of dose-escalation patients had received checkpoint inhibitors. The dose-escalation cohort was around 83% male with a mean age of about 60 years, ranging from 23 to 79. The paper describes the monotherapy dose-escalation part (N = 52 patients) of the phase I trial of ivuxolimab. Of the roughly 51 patients in dose escalation, some 19 had hepatocellular carcinoma, about 15 had melanoma, 9 had renal cell carcinoma and 9 had head and neck cancer. The research as a whole found: At doses of 0.1 to 3.0 mg/kg, clonal expansion of both CD4+ and CD8+ blood T cells was observed from baseline to week 6. Low levels of normalized T-cell clonal expansion were also shown by some nonresponding patients. Which antigens the clonally expanded peripheral T cells were specific for was not determined. After ivuxolimab, more expanded clones were found on average in CD8+ T cells than in CD4+ T cells. In the 0.1-3.0 mg/kg groups, partial responders had among the lowest normalized peripheral clonal expansion, particularly in CD8+ T cells.

The germline V end is reduced by 6 bases and the J end by 14 bases; junction bases left unmatched: 5. The germline V gene (reference sequence) specifies DFQATT as CDR1 and SNEGSKA as CDR2. Taken from cysteine to phenylalanine, the CDR3 has 11 residues. Here the CDR3 DNA is all that survives: 33 bases in frame from base 1. To sequence the TCRbeta CDR3 region, genomic DNA was isolated from the sorted cells. The immunoSEQ Assay was used to sequence the TCRbeta CDR3 regions. Drawn from immuneACCESS, this table holds only the in-frame rearrangements with V and J called that TCRdb kept. Clones are partly lost; checked studies trace under half to an unresolved V gene and leave the rest unexplained. The sample profile shows 25,000 to 40,000 clones; over 75% of them were found once. The ten largest account for 25% of the sample. The trial excluded patients who had a history of autoimmune disease or who were on systemic immunosuppression. Peripheral blood for TCR sequencing was drawn from every dose cohort at baseline, at cycle 4 day 1 and at cycle 7 day 1. Samples were obtained from an open-label, multicenter, first-in-human phase I dose-escalation trial of ivuxolimab. Adults with locally advanced or metastatic melanoma, renal cell, hepatocellular, or head and neck squamous cell carcinoma were enrolled in the trial. CD4+ and CD8+ T cells were sorted separately from peripheral blood before TCR sequencing.

The material sequenced was CD4+ or CD8+ T cells sorted from blood, taken in a trial of the OX40 agonist ivuxolimab. Recombination joined TRBV20-1 with TRBJ2-1, with 12 bases in between that match TRBD2. This receptor was obtained from an adult with an advanced solid tumor such as melanoma, head and neck, liver or kidney cancer. The CDR3 loop reads CSARLAGVKFF. The base sequence is TGCAGTGCCCGACTAGCGGGAGTCAAGTTCTTC.